The clone carrying this TCR beta chain has only one observation. Losses at the gene ends were 5 bases for V and 3 bases for J; bases not matched to a gene: 19. This CDR3 comprises 18 residues. The germline CDR1 and CDR2 sequences are LNHDA and SQIVND (reference sequence). The data were obtained in a study of blood T cell repertoires in COVID-19. The protocol was immunoSEQ multiplex PCR, while the TCRdb copy is restricted to in-frame clones and leaves out a portion. The sample consists of 140,000 to 150,000 clones, 80% to 90% of them appearing once. The origin of this receptor is a man in his 60s with active or convalescent COVID-19. Sequencing input: peripheral blood. The chain uses TRBV19 and TRBJ2-7; the match to TRBD1 covers 7 bases. CDR3 protein: CASSPSFTRDRLLYEQYF. The CDR3 DNA sequence: TGTGCCAGTAGTCCCAGCTTTACCCGGGACAGACTACTCTACGAGCAGTACTTC.